This is a list of T cell receptor beta chains from one sample in a study of T cell repertoires in cytomegalovirus infection. One entry per CDR3 protein, called by TCRdb with MiXCR from the reads. The sample includes some 100,000 distinct CDR3 sequences, 29% seen only once; the top ten take roughly 81%. For these receptors, no antigen is known. The source was CD8+ T cells from cultured PBMCs, collected from culture after CMV antigen stimulation. The receptors stem from a human donor in good health (CMV status not recorded). Some clones in this sample may be carry-over from other donors' samples. CDR3s include the opening cysteine and the closing phenylalanine or tryptophan. Fields, in order: clone size, D gene, J gene, V gene, CDR3 protein, CDR3 DNA. A D gene is named only where the DNA matches it firmly. Clone size is given for some rows only: seen once, a few or many times, or a class if the clone is expanded.

size: .; D: .; J: TRBJ2-7; V: TRBV20-1; CDR3: CSARTYTAYEQYF; DNA: TGCAGTGCTAGAACGTACACCGCCTACGAGCAGTACTTC
size: few; D: TRBD2; J: TRBJ2-1; V: TRBV12-3/TRBV12-4; CDR3: CASSFSGGSLSSYNEQFF; DNA: TGTGCCAGCAGTTTTAGCGGGGGGTCCCTTAGCTCCTACAATGAGCAGTTCTTC
size: .; D: .; J: TRBJ2-3; V: TRBV28; CDR3: CAGRTASSTDTQYF; DNA: TGTGCCGGAAGGACAGCCTCTAGCACAGATACGCAGTATTTT
size: many; D: .; J: TRBJ1-4; V: TRBV4-1; CDR3: CASSKGGGGEKLFF; DNA: TGCGCCAGCAGCAAGGGAGGGGGAGGTGAAAAACTGTTTTTT
size: many; D: .; J: TRBJ1-1; V: TRBV10-3; CDR3: CAISDSQNTEAFF; DNA: TGTGCCATCAGTGATAGCCAGAACACTGAAGCTTTCTTT
size: few; D: TRBD1; J: TRBJ1-2; V: TRBV10-3; CDR3: CAISDRTGGYGYTF; DNA: TGTGCCATCAGTGATCGGACAGGGGGCTATGGCTACACCTTC
size: few; D: TRBD2; J: TRBJ2-5; V: TRBV6-1; CDR3: CASTGLAGVETQYF; DNA: TGTGCCAGCACTGGGCTAGCGGGGGTGGAGACCCAGTACTTC
size: few; D: TRBD1; J: TRBJ1-2; V: TRBV29-1; CDR3: CSVEGRTGYGYTF; DNA: TGCAGCGTTGAAGGCAGGACAGGCTATGGCTACACCTTC
size: few; D: .; J: TRBJ2-1; V: TRBV12-3/TRBV12-4; CDR3: CASSPQGLNEQFF; DNA: TGTGCCAGCAGTCCGCAGGGTCTGAATGAGCAGTTCTTC
size: many; D: TRBD2; J: TRBJ2-5; V: TRBV7-2; CDR3: CASSITGGAETQYF; DNA: TGTGCCAGCAGCATAACCGGGGGGGCCGAGACCCAGTACTTC
size: few; D: TRBD2; J: TRBJ2-2; V: TRBV6-1; CDR3: CASSLKAGGLNTGELFF; DNA: TGTGCCAGCAGCCTCAAAGCGGGGGGGCTAAACACCGGGGAGCTGTTTTTT
size: few; D: .; J: TRBJ2-6; V: TRBV27; CDR3: CASSPPTSGANVLTF; DNA: TGTGCCAGCAGCCCCCCCACCTCTGGGGCCAACGTCCTGACTTTC
size: .; D: .; J: TRBJ1-2; V: TRBV12-3/TRBV12-4; CDR3: CASSPIETGFNYGYTF; DNA: TGTGCCAGCAGTCCCATCGAAACGGGTTTTAACTATGGCTACACCTTC
size: .; D: TRBD1; J: TRBJ2-5; V: TRBV5-8; CDR3: CASSSTGTEETQYF; DNA: TGTGCCAGCAGCTCAACCGGGACAGAAGAGACCCAGTACTTC
size: many; D: .; J: TRBJ2-7; V: TRBV4-1; CDR3: CASSQASGYEQYF; DNA: TGCGCCAGCAGCCAAGCCTCGGGCTACGAGCAGTACTTC
size: .; D: .; J: TRBJ1-4; V: TRBV6-6; CDR3: CASTRGPDEKLFF; DNA: TGTGCCAGCACCCGGGGGCCTGATGAAAAACTGTTTTTT
size: .; D: .; J: TRBJ2-7; V: TRBV5-5; CDR3: CASSFHSLNEQYF; DNA: TGTGCCAGCAGCTTTCACAGTCTCAACGAGCAGTACTTC
size: .; D: TRBD1; J: TRBJ1-1; V: TRBV7-9; CDR3: CASKSGGARTEAFF; DNA: TGTGCCAGCAAATCAGGGGGGGCGAGGACTGAAGCTTTCTTT
size: many; D: TRBD1; J: TRBJ2-7; V: TRBV15; CDR3: CATSPGQGPYEQYF; DNA: TGTGCCACCAGCCCGGGACAGGGGCCCTACGAGCAGTACTTC
size: many; D: .; J: TRBJ1-5; V: TRBV6-1; CDR3: CASRPQGYSNQPQHF; DNA: TGTGCCAGCAGACCACAGGGATATAGCAATCAGCCCCAGCATTTT
size: few; D: .; J: TRBJ1-1; V: TRBV20-1; CDR3: CSARLGGGNTEAFF; DNA: TGCAGTGCTAGACTGGGGGGGGGCAACACTGAAGCTTTCTTT